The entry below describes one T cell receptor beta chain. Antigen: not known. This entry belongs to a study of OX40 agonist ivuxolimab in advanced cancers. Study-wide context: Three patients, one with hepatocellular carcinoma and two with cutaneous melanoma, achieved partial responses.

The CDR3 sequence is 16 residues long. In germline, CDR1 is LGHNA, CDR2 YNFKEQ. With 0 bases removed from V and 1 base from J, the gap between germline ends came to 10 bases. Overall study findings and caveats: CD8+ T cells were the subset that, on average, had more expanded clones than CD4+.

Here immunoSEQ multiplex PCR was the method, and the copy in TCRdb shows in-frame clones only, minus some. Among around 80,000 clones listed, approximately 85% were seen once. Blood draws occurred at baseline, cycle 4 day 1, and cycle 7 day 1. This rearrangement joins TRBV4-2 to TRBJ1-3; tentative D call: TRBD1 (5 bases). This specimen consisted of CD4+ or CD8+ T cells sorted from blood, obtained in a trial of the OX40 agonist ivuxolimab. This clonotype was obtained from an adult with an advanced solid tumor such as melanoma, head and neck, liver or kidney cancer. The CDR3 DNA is TGTGCCAGCAGCCAAGATAATGGGGGGTCTGGAAACACCATATATTTT. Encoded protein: CASSQDNGGSGNTIYF.